This T cell receptor beta chain was retrieved from a study of OX40 agonist ivuxolimab in advanced cancers. For context, the study as a whole: Ivuxolimab was an agonistic, fully human IgG2 monoclonal antibody directed against OX40 (CD134), a costimulatory receptor. Among the approximately 50 dose-escalation patients, around 19 had hepatocellular carcinoma, roughly 15 melanoma, 9 renal cell carcinoma and 9 head and neck cancer. In the dose-escalation cohort, 70% to 85% of patients were male, and the mean age was 60 years with a range of roughly 20 to 79. Prior anti-PD-1, anti-PD-L1 or anti-CTLA-4 therapy was permitted, and checkpoint inhibitors had been received by under 50% of dose-escalation patients. Intravenous ivuxolimab was administered to patients every 2 weeks at six dose levels: 0.01, 0.1, 0.3, 1.5, 3 and 10 mg/kg. The paper covers the monotherapy dose-escalation part of the phase I ivuxolimab trial, which included N ≈ 52 patients. Partial responses were achieved by three dose-escalation patients, of whom one had hepatocellular carcinoma and two had cutaneous melanoma. Peripheral TCRbeta sequencing was intended to test whether TCR sequence diversity was altered and clonal T-cell expansion was caused by ivuxolimab.

Patients with a history of autoimmune disease or receiving systemic immunosuppression were excluded from the trial. Peripheral blood for TCR sequencing was collected from all dose cohorts at baseline, on cycle 4 day 1, and on cycle 7 day 1. The samples were taken from a phase I, first-in-human, multicenter, open-label dose-escalation trial of ivuxolimab. Adults with locally advanced or metastatic head and neck squamous cell, hepatocellular, melanoma or renal cell carcinoma were enrolled in the trial. Before TCR sequencing, CD4+ and CD8+ T cells were separately sorted from peripheral blood. This clone was detected a few times. This receptor's antigen is unknown. No base qualities exist here, and no much larger clone lies one base off it. The CDR1 and CDR2 encoded by the germline V gene are SGDLS and YYNGEE. The CDR3 starts with the cysteine, ends with the phenylalanine, and has 12 residues. The DNA shown is the 36-base CDR3, in frame from base 1. V and J lose 2 bases and 8 bases, and a span of 10 bases separates them.

For sequencing of the TCRbeta CDR3 region, genomic DNA was extracted from the sorted cells. The immunoSEQ Assay was used for sequencing of TCRbeta CDR3 regions. What TCRdb holds here is the immuneACCESS table cut down to in-frame rearrangements. Part of the clones is not present; checked against another copy, under half of the missing clones reflect an unresolved V gene, and the others are unexplained. The sample table shows roughly 68,000 clones, and approximately 82% are seen once. Under 2% of the sample rests with the top ten. General findings and caveats noted by the study authors: Low levels of normalized T-cell clonal expansion were also seen in some nonresponding patients. At doses of 0.1 to 3.0 mg/kg, clonal expansion of both CD4+ and CD8+ blood T cells was observed from baseline to week 6. In partial responders in the 0.1-3.0 mg/kg groups, normalized peripheral clonal expansion was found to be among the lowest, especially among CD8+ T cells. After ivuxolimab, CD8+ T cells had more expanded clones than CD4+ T cells on average. Antigen specificity was not determined for the clonally expanded peripheral T cells.

The receptor was isolated from an adult with an advanced solid tumor such as melanoma, head and neck, liver or kidney cancer. This specimen was CD4+ or CD8+ T cells sorted from blood, taken in a trial of the OX40 agonist ivuxolimab. Rearrangement joined TRBV9 to TRBJ2-5; the D gene is not confidently resolved. The sequence in DNA is TGTGCCAGCAGCGTCACCAAGGGAACCCAGTACTTC. This codes for CASSVTKGTQYF.